This TCR beta chain was retrieved from a study of shared clonotypes between healthy human individuals. Sequencing used immunoSEQ multiplex PCR; TCRdb keeps in-frame clones, though not all of them. The table lists around 1.9 million clones, about 92% of them singletons, with about 1.5% in the top ten. Turning to this clone: Its matching antigen is unknown.

General study results and limits: Naive subsets tended to show greater estimated richness than memory subsets.

As defined, naive CD8 cells were CD45RO-negative and positively selected for CCR7, with terminally differentiated effector memory CD45RA+ cells excluded. V was pared by 1 base and J by 5 bases, with 11 bases between. In germline, CDR1 is LGHNA, CDR2 YNFKEQ. The CDR3 has 14 amino acids. The chain is built from TRBV4-2 and TRBJ1-1, with TRBD1 as a possible D gene (5 bases). What was sequenced was naive CD8+ T cells from PBMCs. This clonotype was obtained from a man between 18 and 35 years old in good health. Some clones in this sample may be carry-over from other donors' samples. CDR3 sequence: CASSQGTGRTEAFF. DNA for the CDR3: TGTGCCAGCAGCCAAGGAACGGGACGGACTGAAGCTTTCTTT.